The clone carrying this T cell receptor beta chain turned up a few times. Its antigen remains unknown. This sample is part of a study of response to subunit inactivated influenza vaccine. TCRdb re-derived calls from the RT-PCR reads in MiXCR, one entry per CDR3 protein. The sample gives 560,000 or so distinct CDR3 sequences, 7.5% to 8.5% of which show up once; 13% is in the top ten. The V and J ends lost 4 bases and 7 bases respectively, with 11 bases between them. This CDR3 spans 13 amino acids. Germline CDR1 reads MDHEN; CDR2 reads SYDVKM. Overall study findings and caveats: A suggestion made by the authors is that each seasonal influenza vaccination recruits few new T cells.

V usage is TRBV28 and J usage is TRBJ2-1; D gene ambiguous. This receptor was taken from a man in his fifties or sixties who received an inactivated influenza vaccine. Sequencing was performed on PBMCs from blood, taken around 25 months after vaccination. The CDR3 sequence is CASSSPLRNEQFF. The CDR3, as DNA: TGTGCCAGCAGTTCCCCCTTGCGAAATGAGCAGTTCTTC. The full variable domain, rest sourced from reference TRBV28 and TRBJ2-1, is DVKVTQSSRYLVKRTGEKVFLECVQDMDHENMFWYRQDPGLGLRLIYFSYDVKMKEKGDIPEGYSVSREKKERFSLILESASTNQTSMYLCASSSPLRNEQFFGPGTRLTVL.